This TCR beta chain was observed in a study of CD8+ T cells in alopecia areata. This clone was seen a few times. Treatment meaning: oral pan-JAK inhibitor, 5-10 mg twice daily. This CDR3 region has 17 residues. V was pared by 6 bases and J by 4 bases, with 18 bases of the junction left unmatched. CDR1 and CDR2 from the germline V gene are SGHNT and YENEEA. Following RNA extraction, reverse transcription yielded cDNA that acted as the sequencing template. Measured with immunoSEQ multiplex PCR; TCRdb has only the in-frame clones, and not every one. The sample has some 200,000 clones; around two fifths are singletons.

This TCR derives from a human donor with alopecia areata. The sample here was CD4+ T cells sorted from blood, taken around week 37, from a patient treated with tofacitinib. The chain has TRBV11-3 and TRBJ2-7; 7 bases are a match to TRBD2. CDR3 region: CASRNIEGAREWYEQYF. CDR3 sequence (DNA): TGTGCCAGCAGAAACATCGAGGGTGCGCGGGAGTGGTACGAGCAGTACTTC.